This entry lists 6 T cell receptor beta chains sequenced from one sample in a study of T cell clonality in common variable immunodeficiency. Method: immunoSEQ multiplex PCR; TCRdb's copy keeps in-frame clones and lacks some. The record shows 50,000 to 60,000 clones for this sample, with no singletons present. The sample taken for sequencing was peripheral blood mononuclear cells. These TCRs come from a person between 18 and 75 years old in good health.

This clone was detected many times. Read coverage stops 3 residues before the CDR3 terminus; the germline J gene supplies the remainder. V and J are TRBV20-1 and TRBJ2-7; 8 nucleotides agree with TRBD2. This CDR3 is 14 amino acids long. The J segment lost 3 bases and the V segment lost 0 bases, leaving 4 bases of the junction unmatched. Germline V CDR1 and CDR2: DFQATT, SNEGSKA (reference sequence). This CDR3 reads CSARDRAGGYEQYF. CDR3 DNA (partial): TGCAGTGCTAGAGATAGGGCGGGAGGCTACGAG.

This clone occurred many times. Coverage ceases 3 residues before the CDR3 finishes, and the germline J gene fills in the end. V and J are TRBV6-2 or TRBV6-3 and TRBJ2-3, with D tentatively TRBD2 (6 bases). The CDR3 extends over 14 amino acids. Trimming cost V 11 bases and J 0 bases, with 15 bases left between them. Looked up from germline, CDR1 is MNHEY and CDR2 is SVGEGT. The DNA read from the CDR3 is TGTGCCGGGTCTCATAGCGGAAGCACAGATACG. Translation: CAGSHSGSTDT. The entire CDR3 protein is CAGSHSGSTDTQYF.

This clone was seen at least ten times. The read comes to an end 3 residues before the CDR3 does, leaving the germline J gene to fill in the end. The J gene is TRBJ1-6, the V gene TRBV19, with 10 bases fitting TRBD1. Germline CDR1 and CDR2: LNHDA and SQIVND (reference sequence). The length of the CDR3 is 16 residues. CDR3 bases read: TGTGCCAGTAGTCCCCCCCGGGACAGGGGATTAGCGCCC. As protein: CASSPPRDRGLAP. The entire CDR3 sequence reads CASSPPRDRGLAPLHF.

The table lists this clone with many counts. The CDR3 end falls 3 residues outside the read, so it is completed with the germline J gene. The chain recombines TRBV18 with TRBJ2-5, with D unclear. Germline CDR1 is KGHSH and CDR2 is LQKENI. The CDR3 runs 17 residues. Deletions cut 1 base from V and 1 base from J, with 16 bases between. The CDR3 protein is CASSPLSAPMLQETQYF. The sequenced part of the CDR3 DNA is TGTGCCAGCTCACCACTAAGCGCCCCTATGCTCCAAGAGACC.

This clone was seen repeatedly, ten times or more. The CDR3 end lies 3 residues beyond the end of the read and is filled in from the germline J gene. The rearrangement uses TRBV18 and TRBJ2-1; D could derive from TRBD1 or TRBD2 (6 bases each). CDR1 and CDR2 (germline): KGHSH, LQKENI. V lost 3 bases, J lost 6 bases, and 12 bases lay in between. This CDR3 spans 14 amino acids. The CDR3 is CASSPGRGGNEQFF. The CDR3 DNA, read in part, is TGTGCCAGCTCACCCGGGAGAGGGGGCAATGAG.

This clone appeared many times. CDR3 amino acids: CASSSGLLNYNEQFF. The sequenced CDR3 bases are TGTGCCAGTAGTTCAGGACTGTTAAACTACAATGAG. The gene calls are TRBV19 and TRBJ2-1; possible D gene TRBD2, 5 bases. The read halts 3 residues ahead of the CDR3 end, with the missing end drawn from the germline J gene. The CDR3 is 15 residues long. Germline CDR1 and CDR2: LNHDA and SQIVND (reference sequence). V lost 5 bases to trimming and J lost 3 bases, with 14 bases between them.